This paragraph covers one T cell receptor beta chain sequence. The antigen is undetermined. This entry belongs to a study of cytomegalovirus exposure and HLA in healthy donors. The CDR3 sequence is 14 residues long. V was clipped by 3 bases and J by 1 base; unmatched bases: 3. Germline V gene data show CDR1 as LNHDA and CDR2 as SQIVND (reference sequence). PCR involved 60 Vbeta and 13 Jbeta primers. Data came from immunoSEQ multiplex PCR; TCRdb stores just in-frame clones and leaves some out. This sample has 100,000 to 150,000 clones, with about three quarters found just once. Study-wide results and caveats: Among TCR beta chains, those listed as cytomegalovirus-associated numbered over 150. Most TCR beta V segments were productive about 87% or about 30% of the time in an earlier analysis.

The sequencing input was PBMCs. V gene TRBV19 combines with J gene TRBJ2-7; 7 bases are a match to TRBD2. The receptor was isolated from a woman aged 60-75 years in good health and CMV-seropositive. CDR3 loop: CASSISSGSYEQYF. In DNA, the CDR3 is TGTGCCAGTAGTATCTCTAGCGGATCCTACGAGCAGTACTTC. Full variable domain (missing parts from reference TRBV19 and TRBJ2-7): DGGITQSPKYLFRKEGQNVTLSCEQNLNHDAMYWYRQDPGQGLRLIYYSQIVNDFQKGDIAEGYSVSREKKESFPLTVTSAQKNPTAFYLCASSISSGSYEQYFGPGTRLTVT.